Presented here are 8 T cell receptor beta chains from one specimen sequenced in a study of shared clonotypes between healthy human individuals. Produced via immunoSEQ multiplex PCR; TCRdb's table is partial and in-frame only. The table has more than 900,000 clones, about 84% seen once; the top ten hold more than 0.55%. The material sequenced was memory CD4+ T cells from PBMCs. Documented subset: CD45RA-negative fraction. These receptor sequences come from a man between 18 and 29 years old in good health. Some clones in this sample may be carry-over from other donors' samples.

This clone has ten or more counts. The gene calls are TRBV28 and TRBJ2-7, with 10 bases matching TRBD2. V was pared by 5 bases and J by 5 bases, with 6 bases of the junction left unmatched. The CDR3 has 14 residues. Germline V CDR1 and CDR2: MDHEN, SYDVKM. CDR3 sequence: CASSQPSGSNEQYF. CDR3 DNA sequence: TGTGCCAGCAGTCAACCTAGCGGGAGTAACGAGCAGTACTTC.

The chain carries TRBV29-1 and TRBJ2-2, with D perhaps matching TRBD2 (6 bases). Germline V gene data show CDR1 as SQVTM and CDR2 as ANQGSEA. V was trimmed by 6 bases and J by 6 bases, leaving 17 bases between them. This CDR3 is 14 amino acids long. The CDR3 DNA sequence: TGCAGCGTCTCCGGGACTCTTGGAGCCGGGGAGCTGTTTTTT. Translated, it gives CSVSGTLGAGELFF.

This rearrangement joins TRBV5-1 to TRBJ1-2; 7 nucleotides agree with TRBD1. Unmatched junction bases numbered 13, after V lost 4 bases and J lost 4 bases. This CDR3 has 16 residues. In germline, CDR1 is SGHRS, CDR2 YFSETQ. CDR3 sequence: CASSLDSGQTTYGYTF. CDR3 coding DNA: TGCGCCAGCAGCCTGGATTCGGGACAGACGACCTATGGCTACACCTTC.

The chain has TRBV27 and TRBJ2-7; D gene unclear. The V gene lost 4 bases and the J gene lost 3 bases, with 10 bases spanning the gap. This CDR3 region has 13 residues. Germline lookup yields CDR1 MNHEY and CDR2 SMNVEV (reference sequence). CDR3 in DNA: TGTGCCAGCAGTTCGGGCAGCCACTACGAGCAGTACTTC. Translation gives CASSSGSHYEQYF.

V usage is TRBV18 and J usage is TRBJ1-1; 7 positions agree with TRBD1. This CDR3 spans 13 amino acids. Germline loops: CDR1 KGHSH, CDR2 LQKENI. V lost 5 bases, J lost 3 bases, and 3 bases stayed unmatched. CDR3 region: CASSDDRDTEAFF. DNA of the CDR3: TGTGCCAGCTCAGACGACAGGGACACTGAAGCTTTCTTT.

This clone was detected once. The rearrangement links TRBV4-1 to TRBJ2-1; possible D gene TRBD2, 6 bases. The V gene's germline CDR1 is MGHRA and CDR2 YSYEKL. Deletions cut 2 bases from V and 10 bases from J, with 18 bases between. This CDR3 is built from 15 residues. Here the CDR3 DNA reads TGCGCCAGCAGCCAACAACGGGAGCGGGTGGGGGAGCAGTTCTTC. Protein product: CASSQQRERVGEQFF.

The chain joins TRBV11-2 to TRBJ2-3, with 8 bases fitting TRBD2. Per the germline V gene, CDR1 is SGHAT and CDR2 is FQNNGV. The V segment lost 2 bases and the J segment 3 bases; nucleotides outside the gene matches: 4. This CDR3 is built from 15 residues. The CDR3 nucleotides are TGTGCCAGCAGCTTAAACGCGGGGGGAACAGATACGCAGTATTTT. As protein: CASSLNAGGTDTQYF.

CDR3 sequence (DNA): TGTGCCAGCAGGCGGACAGGGGAGAATTCACCCCTCCACTTT. This sequence encodes CASRRTGENSPLHF. This chain links TRBV13 with TRBJ1-6; 9 nucleotides line up with TRBD1. This CDR3 is 14 amino acids long. J was trimmed by 7 bases and V by 6 bases; bases with no gene match: 4. Looked up from germline, CDR1 is PRHDT and CDR2 is FYEKMQ (reference sequence).